This record looks at one T cell receptor (beta chain) sequence and its context. The antigen is not known. Only in-frame clones appear in the TCRdb table, and some are missing; sequencing was by immunoSEQ multiplex PCR. This sample has roughly 150,000 clones, with just over 90% found just once. V was pared by 5 bases and J by 9 bases, with 17 bases between. Germline-derived CDR1 and CDR2 are MDHEN and SYDVKM. The CDR3 totals 14 residues. The data belong to a study of T cell responses to AZD1222 COVID-19 vaccine. At the level of the study: Second-dose timings of about 4 or about 12 weeks were pooled.

Notes on the study in general: Donors, mostly white British, included more females; clonal diversity was possibly underestimated. Epitopes outside B.1.351 and B.1.1.7 mutated regions reportedly drew nearly half of spike TCRs.

The material was peripheral blood, obtained on day 0 of AZD1222 vaccination. The rearrangement uses TRBV28 and TRBJ2-4; perhaps TRBD2 as D (5 bases). This receptor was obtained from an adult in good health. The CDR3 coding sequence is TGTGCCAGCAGTATCACTAGTAGCGATGTCATTCAGTACTTC. It yields the protein CASSITSSDVIQYF. Using reference TRBV28 and TRBJ2-4 for the parts outside the CDR3, the full variable domain is DVKVTQSSRYLVKRTGEKVFLECVQDMDHENMFWYRQDPGLGLRLIYFSYDVKMKEKGDIPEGYSVSREKKERFSLILESASTNQTSMYLCASSITSSDVIQYFGAGTRLSVL.